This T cell receptor (beta chain) was recorded in a study of CD8+CD57+ T cells in acquired aplastic anemia. About the study: Healthy donor CD4+ samples were sequenced to a depth that averaged about 10.8 million reads.

Trimming pared 3 bases from V and 1 base from J, leaving 12 bases between. The germline gives CDR1 SGHVS, CDR2 FNYEAQ. CDR3 length equals 15 residues. Researchers used genomic DNA as the template to profile TCR beta VDJ and CDR3. TCRdb re-derived calls from the reads in MiXCR, one entry per CDR3 protein. The table has around 200,000 distinct CDR3 sequences, under 65% seen once. This clonotype was recorded many times. The receptor was isolated from a human donor in good health. Sequences were obtained from sorted CD4+, CD8+, or CD8+CD57+ T cells (not recorded which) from PBMCs. The chain recombines TRBV7-6 with TRBJ1-1; perhaps TRBD1 as D (5 bases). The CDR3: CASSLASQGNTEAFF. CDR3 bases: TGTGCCAGCAGCTTGGCGTCGCAGGGGAACACTGAAGCTTTCTTT. The whole variable domain, filled in from reference TRBV7-6 and TRBJ1-1, reads GAGVSQSPRYKVTKRGQDVALRCDPISGHVSLYWYRQALGQGPEFLTYFNYEAQQDKSGLPNDRFSAERPEGSISTLTIQRTEQRDSAMYRCASSLASQGNTEAFFGQGTRLTVV.